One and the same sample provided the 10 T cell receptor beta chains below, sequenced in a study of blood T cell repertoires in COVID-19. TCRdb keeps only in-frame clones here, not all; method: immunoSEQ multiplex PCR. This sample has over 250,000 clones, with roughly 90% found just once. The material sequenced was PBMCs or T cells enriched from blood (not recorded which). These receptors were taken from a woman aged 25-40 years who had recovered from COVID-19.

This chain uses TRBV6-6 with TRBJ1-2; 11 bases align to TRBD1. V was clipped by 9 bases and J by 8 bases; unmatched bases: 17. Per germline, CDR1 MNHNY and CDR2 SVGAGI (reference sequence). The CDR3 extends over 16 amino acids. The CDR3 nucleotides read TGTGCCAGTAGGGAGACCGGCGGACAGGGGGCGCAAGGCTACACCTTC. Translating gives CASRETGGQGAQGYTF.

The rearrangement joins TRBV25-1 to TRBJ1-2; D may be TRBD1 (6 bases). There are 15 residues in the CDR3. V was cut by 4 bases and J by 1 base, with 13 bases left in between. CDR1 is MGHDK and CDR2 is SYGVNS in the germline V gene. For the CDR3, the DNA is TGTGCCAGCAGTGGTCCTAGGGGGGGTAACTATGGCTACACCTTC. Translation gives CASSGPRGGNYGYTF.

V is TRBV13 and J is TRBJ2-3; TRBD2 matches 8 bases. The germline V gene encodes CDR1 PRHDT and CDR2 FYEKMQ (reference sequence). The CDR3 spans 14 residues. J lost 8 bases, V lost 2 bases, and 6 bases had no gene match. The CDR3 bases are TGTGCCAGCAGCTTAACTAGCGGAGGCGGTACGCAGTATTTT. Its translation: CASSLTSGGGTQYF. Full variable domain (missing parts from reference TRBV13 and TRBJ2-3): AAGVIQSPRHLIKEKRETATLKCYPIPRHDTVYWYQQGPGQDPQFLISFYEKMQSDKGSIPDRFSAQQFSDYHSELNMSSLELGDSALYFCASSLTSGGGTQYFGPGTRLTVL.

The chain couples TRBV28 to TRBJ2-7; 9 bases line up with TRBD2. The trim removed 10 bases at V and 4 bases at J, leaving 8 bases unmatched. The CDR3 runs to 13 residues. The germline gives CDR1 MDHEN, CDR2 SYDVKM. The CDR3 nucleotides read TGTGCCACCGTAGCGGGGGTCTCTTACGAGCAGTACTTC. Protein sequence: CATVAGVSYEQYF.

The CDR3 DNA sequence: TGTGCCAGCAGTTTTAAGACTAGACTGGGCTCCTACGAGCAGTACTTC. Encoded protein: CASSFKTRLGSYEQYF. The V gene is TRBV28, the J gene TRBJ2-7; TRBD2 might be the D (6 bases). The germline CDR1 and CDR2 sequences are MDHEN and SYDVKM. This CDR3 has 16 amino acids. Trimming cost V 3 bases and J 0 bases, with 15 bases left between them.

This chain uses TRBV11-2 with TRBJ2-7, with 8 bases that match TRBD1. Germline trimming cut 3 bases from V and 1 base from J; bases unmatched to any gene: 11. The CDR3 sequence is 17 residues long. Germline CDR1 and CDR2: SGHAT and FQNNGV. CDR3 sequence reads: CASSLGDRLTGSYEQYF. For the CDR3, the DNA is TGTGCCAGCAGCTTGGGGGACAGGTTGACGGGGTCCTACGAGCAGTACTTC. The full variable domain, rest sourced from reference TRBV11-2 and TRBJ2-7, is EAGVAQSPRYKIIEKRQSVAFWCNPISGHATLYWYQQILGQGPKLLIQFQNNGVVDDSQLPKDRFSAERLKGVDSTLKIQPAKLEDSAVYLCASSLGDRLTGSYEQYFGPGTRLTVT.

The CDR3 spells CAISDRQESINYGYTF. CDR3 sequence (DNA): TGTGCCATCAGTGACCGACAGGAGTCGATAAACTATGGCTACACCTTC. The V call is TRBV10-3, the J call TRBJ1-2; TRBD1 is a possible D gene (6 bases). The CDR3 length is 16 residues. CDR1 is ENHRY and CDR2 is SYGVKD in the germline V gene. The germline V and J ends were trimmed by 3 bases and 2 bases, with 16 bases remaining between them.

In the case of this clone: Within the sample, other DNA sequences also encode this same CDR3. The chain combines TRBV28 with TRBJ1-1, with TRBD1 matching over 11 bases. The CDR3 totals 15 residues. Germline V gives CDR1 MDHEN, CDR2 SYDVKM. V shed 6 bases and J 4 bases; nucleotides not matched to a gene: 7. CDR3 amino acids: CASRFPGQGGTEAFF. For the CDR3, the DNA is TGTGCCAGCAGATTCCCGGGACAGGGGGGCACTGAAGCTTTCTTT.

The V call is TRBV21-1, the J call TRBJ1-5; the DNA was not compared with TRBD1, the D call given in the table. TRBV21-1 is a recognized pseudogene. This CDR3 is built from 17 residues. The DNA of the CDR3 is TGTGCCAGCAGCAATCCCCAGCCCAGGGATTTCAATCAGCCCCAGCATTTT. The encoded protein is CASSNPQPRDFNQPQHF.

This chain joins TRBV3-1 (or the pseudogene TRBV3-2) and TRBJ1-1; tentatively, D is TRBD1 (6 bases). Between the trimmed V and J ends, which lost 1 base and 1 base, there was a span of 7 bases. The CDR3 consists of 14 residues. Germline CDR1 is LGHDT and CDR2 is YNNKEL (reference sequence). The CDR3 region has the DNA TGTGCCAGCAGCCAAGGGGGGCGGAACACTGAAGCTTTCTTT. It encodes CASSQGGRNTEAFF.